The rows below give T cell receptor beta chains drawn from one sample of a study of PD-L1 blockade in urothelial cancer. Sequencing was performed with immunoSEQ multiplex PCR; in TCRdb, only in-frame clones are kept and a portion is missing. Among tens of thousands of clones listed, approximately 87% were seen once. The starting material was PBMCs, obtained around atezolizumab (anti-PD-L1) treatment. Source of these receptors: a man aged 60 to 75 with urothelial cancer. The CDR3 runs from the conserved cysteine through the conserved F or W. D genes are given only for firm matches. Clone size is not always given. Where it is, it says once, few, many or a class for expanded clones.

j_call clone_size v_call d_call cdr3_nt cdr3_aa
TRBJ1-1 - TRBV6-1 - TGCAACTGCAGATCAGGGGCAGTGAACACTGAAGCTTTCTTT CNCRSGAVNTEAFF
TRBJ1-1 once TRBV27 TRBD1 TGTGCCAGCCTTCCCGGGACAGGGAGGGGGAACACTGAAGCTTTCTTT CASLPGTGRGNTEAFF
TRBJ1-1 - TRBV4-3 - TGCGCCAGCAGCCAAGATCAGAGGGGGTTGAACACTGAAGCTTTCTTT CASSQDQRGLNTEAFF
TRBJ2-3 - TRBV5-4 TRBD1 TGTGCCAGCAGCCCAGGACAGGCTACCACAGATACGCAGTATTTT CASSPGQATTDTQYF
TRBJ1-1 - TRBV7-9 TRBD1 TGTGCCAGCAGCTTAGCAGGACAGGGGGCGCGGTTCTTT CASSLAGQGARFF
TRBJ2-5 - TRBV29-1 TRBD2 TGCAGCGTTGCTGCTAGCGGGGGCATTAAGGAGACCCAGTACTTC CSVAASGGIKETQYF
TRBJ1-1 - TRBV18 - TGTGCCAGCTCACCCAAACACGAGAACACTGAAGCTTTCTTT CASSPKHENTEAFF
TRBJ2-5 once TRBV25-1 - TGTGCCAGCAGGGACGCCCGCGGGGTCGAGACCCAGTACTTC CASRDARGVETQYF
TRBJ2-7 - TRBV5-4 - TGTGCCAGCAGCTTTGGCGGGACCGAGCAGTACTTC CASSFGGTEQYF
TRBJ1-4 - TRBV5-1 - TGCGCCAGCAGCCCGAATTTCGCAGCAACTAATGAAAAACTGTTTTTT CASSPNFAATNEKLFF
TRBJ1-2 - TRBV4-1 TRBD1 TGCGCCAGCAGCCAAGATTGGGACAGTGCCCATGGCTACACCTTC CASSQDWDSAHGYTF
TRBJ1-2 once TRBV9 - TGTGCCAGCAGCGCCCAACTCTATGGCTACACCTTC CASSAQLYGYTF
TRBJ2-7 once TRBV5-4 TRBD2 TGTGCCAGCAGCTTGGCGTACGGGAGGGTGTACGAGCAGTACTTC CASSLAYGRVYEQYF
TRBJ2-4 - TRBV2 - TGTGCCAGCAGTGAAACCCCCGCGTTAAACATTCAGTACTTC CASSETPALNIQYF
TRBJ2-6 - TRBV5-1 TRBD2 TGCGCCAGCAGCTTGGCCCATTCTAGCGGGATTAGCTCTGGGGCCAACGTCCTGACTTTC CASSLAHSSGISSGANVLTF
TRBJ1-4 - TRBV2 - TGTGCCAGCAGTGGACCCGGAGGAATTGAAAAACTGTTTTTT CASSGPGGIEKLFF
TRBJ2-1 once TRBV27 - TGTGCCAGCAGGTCGGGACTTAGCTCCTACAATGAGCAGTTCTTC CASRSGLSSYNEQFF
TRBJ2-1 - TRBV9 TRBD2 TGTGCCAGCAGCATGCGGGGGAGCTCCTACAATGAGCAGTTCTTC CASSMRGSSYNEQFF
TRBJ2-5 few TRBV4-1 - TGCGCCAGCAGCCCCCGGGGGAACAGGGAGGGGGAGACCCAGTACTTC CASSPRGNREGETQYF
TRBJ2-3 - TRBV7-2 - TGTGCCAGCAGCCCTCTGACAATCGGCACAGATACGCAGTATTTT CASSPLTIGTDTQYF
TRBJ1-2 few TRBV7-9 TRBD1 TGTGCCAGCAGCTCAGGGGACAGGGGTGGCTATGGCTACACCTTC CASSSGDRGGYGYTF
TRBJ2-1 - TRBV5-5 TRBD1 TGTGCCAGCAGCCGTGGGACAGAATCCTACAATGAGCAGTTCTTC CASSRGTESYNEQFF
TRBJ2-5 - TRBV5-1 - TGCGCCAGCAGACGGTCCGATGGGGCGGGGATACCACGGGAGACCCAGTACTTC CASRRSDGAGIPRETQYF
TRBJ2-5 - TRBV9 - TGTGCCAGCAGCTACAGGGCCTCCGGGCAGATAGAGACCCAGTACTTC CASSYRASGQIETQYF
TRBJ2-2 - TRBV18 - TGTGCCAGCTCACGGGGGCTGGACACCGGGGAGCTGTTTTTT CASSRGLDTGELFF
TRBJ1-1 - TRBV2 - TGTGCCAGCAGCGCAGGGAGGACTGAAGCTTTCTTT CASSAGRTEAFF
TRBJ2-1 - TRBV30 - TGTGCCTGGAGTCTAAGGGGGGGCCTAGCTTACAATGAGCAGTTCTTC CAWSLRGGLAYNEQFF
TRBJ2-3 - TRBV4-1 TRBD2 TGCGCCAGCAGCCAGAGGGGATGGACTAGCGGCTCAGATACGCAGTATTTT CASSQRGWTSGSDTQYF
TRBJ2-7 - TRBV2 - TGTGCCAGCAGCATACAGGGCTACGAGCAGTACTTC CASSIQGYEQYF
TRBJ1-6 - TRBV5-4 TRBD1 TGTGCCAGCAGCTTGGCCGGGACAGGAGGGACACCCCTCCACTTT CASSLAGTGGTPLHF
TRBJ2-2 - TRBV9 TRBD2 TGTGCCAGCAGCGTATTCAGGCTAGCGGGATACACCGGGGAGCTGTTTTTT CASSVFRLAGYTGELFF
TRBJ1-2 few TRBV6-5 TRBD1 TGTGCCACCCAGGGGACAGGGGGCGGCTACACCTTC CATQGTGGGYTF
TRBJ1-2 - TRBV4-1 TRBD1 TGCGCCAGCAGCCAAGATAGAGGGACAGGGGTTAGCGGCTACACCTTC CASSQDRGTGVSGYTF
TRBJ1-5 - TRBV6-1 - TGTGCCAGCAGAAGAAACAGGGATCCCAATCAGCCCCAGCATTTT CASRRNRDPNQPQHF
TRBJ1-3 - TRBV7-3 - TGTGCCAGCAGCTTAACAGGAGGCTCTGGAAACACCATATATTTT CASSLTGGSGNTIYF
TRBJ1-2 - TRBV4-3 TRBD1 TGCGCCAGCAGCCAAGATTCGGGTGTGGCAGGGGGTACTCCTGGCTACACCTTC CASSQDSGVAGGTPGYTF
TRBJ1-5 few TRBV5-1 - TGCGCCAGCAGCCCGGAAGGGGATCAGCCCCAGCATTTT CASSPEGDQPQHF
TRBJ2-1 - TRBV4-1 TRBD1 TGCGCCAGCAGCCAAGAAGGGACAGGGGCATTCAGGGGATACAATGAGCAGTTCTTC CASSQEGTGAFRGYNEQFF
TRBJ2-1 once TRBV18 TRBD1 TGTGCCAGCTCAGGAACCGGGACAGGGTCCGATGAGCAGTTCTTC CASSGTGTGSDEQFF
TRBJ2-1 - TRBV15 TRBD1 TGTGCCACCAGCGTAGGGGGCGCCGGCAATGAGCAGTTCTTC CATSVGGAGNEQFF
TRBJ2-5 - TRBV4-3 - TGCGCCAGCAGCCGGTCGTTAGGGGTCCAAGAGACCCAGTACTTC CASSRSLGVQETQYF
TRBJ2-7 - TRBV19 TRBD1 TGTGCCAGTAGTGTACGGACAGGGAACTACGAGCAGTACTTC CASSVRTGNYEQYF
TRBJ2-7 - TRBV10-3 TRBD1 TGTGCCATCACCGACAGGGGTCTCTCCTACGAGCAGTACTTC CAITDRGLSYEQYF